The 9 T cell receptor beta chains reported below all come from one sample, sequenced in a study of neurological immune-mediated disorders. TCRdb re-analysed the 5' RACE reads in MiXCR, keeping a single row per CDR3 protein. The table lists about 59,000 distinct CDR3 sequences, about 13% of them singletons. Input material: PBMCs. The receptors stem from a woman aged 60 to 75 with HTLV-1-associated myelopathy (HAM/TSP).

This clonotype was observed many times. This chain links TRBV5-5 with TRBJ1-5; TRBD1 matches at 11 bases. V dropped 4 bases and J dropped 0; count of bases not matched to a gene: 6. The CDR3 covers 17 residues. Germline assignment: CDR1 SGHKS and CDR2 YYEKEE (reference sequence). The chain's CDR3 is CASSPGQGANSNQPQHF. Here the CDR3 DNA reads TGTGCCAGCAGCCCAGGACAGGGGGCAAATAGCAATCAGCCCCAGCATTTT.

This clonotype was counted ten times or more. The V and J genes are TRBV5-1 and TRBJ2-7; 8 bases line up with TRBD1. Germline V gives CDR1 SGHRS, CDR2 YFSETQ. The CDR3 loop spans 15 amino acids. V shed 1 base, J shed 7 bases, and the junction held 10 bases outside the gene matches. The CDR3 reads CASSLMTDRVREQYF. The DNA for the CDR3 is TGCGCCAGCAGCTTGATGACGGACAGGGTGAGGGAGCAGTACTTC. The full variable domain, with the rest looked up from reference TRBV5-1 and TRBJ2-7, is KAGVTQTPRYLIKTRGQQVTLSCSPISGHRSVSWYQQTPGQGLQFLFEYFSETQRNKGNFPGRFSGRQFSNSRSEMNVSTLELGDSALYLCASSLMTDRVREQYFGPGTRLTVT.

This clonotype was picked up many times. In DNA, the CDR3 is TGCGCCGCTAGCGGGAGTTACGGAGATACGCAGTATTTT. This gives the protein CAASGSYGDTQYF. V usage is TRBV5-1 and J usage is TRBJ2-3, with 10 bases lining up with TRBD2. The CDR3 has 13 residues. In germline, CDR1 is SGHRS, CDR2 YFSETQ. V was pared by 10 bases and J by 5 bases, with 7 bases of the junction left unmatched.

There are many counts of this clonotype. This CDR3 reads CASSHRGPYNEQFF. The CDR3 DNA is TGTGCCAGCAGCCATAGGGGGCCCTACAATGAGCAGTTCTTC. The J gene is TRBJ2-1, the V gene TRBV14, with TRBD1 identical over 7 bases. Germline V CDR1 and CDR2: SGHDN, FVKESK. V shed 3 bases, J shed 2 bases, and the junction held 1 base outside the gene matches. This CDR3 has 14 residues.

The chain couples TRBV5-1 to TRBJ1-1, with 8 bases fitting TRBD1. Trimming cost V 5 bases and J 0 bases; bases outside gene matches: 3. Germline loops: CDR1 SGHRS, CDR2 YFSETQ. CDR3 length: 14 residues. The CDR3 DNA follows: TGCGCCAGCAGACGGGACAGGATGAACACTGAAGCTTTCTTT. It encodes CASRRDRMNTEAFF.

Many counts were recorded for this clonotype. The CDR3 DNA reads as TGTGCCAGCAGCCCCCAGGGGGTAGCGGGATTCTATGAGCAGTTCTTC. Its protein product is CASSPQGVAGFYEQFF. The genes are TRBV7-2 and TRBJ2-1; a possible D gene is TRBD2 (8 bases). The germline V gene encodes CDR1 SGHTA and CDR2 FQGNSA. CDR3 length equals 16 residues. V dropped 5 bases and J dropped 8 bases, with 22 bases sitting between them.

This clonotype was recorded many times. The gene calls are TRBV20-1 and TRBJ2-7; TRBD2 matches 8 bases. J lost 3 bases, V lost 4 bases, and 11 bases had no gene match. This CDR3 spans 15 amino acids. CDR1 and CDR2 from the germline V gene are DFQATT and SNEGSKA (reference sequence). The CDR3 nucleotides are TGCAGTGCTATACGGACGGGAGGGGCTTTCTACGAGCAGTACTTC. Its translation: CSAIRTGGAFYEQYF.

This clonotype was counted at least ten times. This chain uses TRBV20-1 with TRBJ2-7; unclear D gene. The CDR3 has 13 residues. V lost 5 bases, J lost 4 bases, and 15 bases lay in between. Germline CDR1 reads DFQATT; CDR2 reads SNEGSKA (reference sequence). CDR3 sequence reads: CSADRQPLYEQYF. Here the CDR3 DNA reads TGCAGTGCTGATCGACAACCCTTATACGAGCAGTACTTC.

This clonotype has ten or more counts. The chain combines TRBV28 with TRBJ2-1; 7 nucleotides agree with TRBD2. Germline values: CDR1 MDHEN, CDR2 SYDVKM. The CDR3 is 17 residues long. Trimming took 4 bases from V and 0 from J; bases not matched to a gene: 9. Written as DNA, the CDR3 is TGTGCCAGCAGTTATCCCATGGGAGGGAGCTCCTACAATGAGCAGTTCTTC. Translation: CASSYPMGGSSYNEQFF.